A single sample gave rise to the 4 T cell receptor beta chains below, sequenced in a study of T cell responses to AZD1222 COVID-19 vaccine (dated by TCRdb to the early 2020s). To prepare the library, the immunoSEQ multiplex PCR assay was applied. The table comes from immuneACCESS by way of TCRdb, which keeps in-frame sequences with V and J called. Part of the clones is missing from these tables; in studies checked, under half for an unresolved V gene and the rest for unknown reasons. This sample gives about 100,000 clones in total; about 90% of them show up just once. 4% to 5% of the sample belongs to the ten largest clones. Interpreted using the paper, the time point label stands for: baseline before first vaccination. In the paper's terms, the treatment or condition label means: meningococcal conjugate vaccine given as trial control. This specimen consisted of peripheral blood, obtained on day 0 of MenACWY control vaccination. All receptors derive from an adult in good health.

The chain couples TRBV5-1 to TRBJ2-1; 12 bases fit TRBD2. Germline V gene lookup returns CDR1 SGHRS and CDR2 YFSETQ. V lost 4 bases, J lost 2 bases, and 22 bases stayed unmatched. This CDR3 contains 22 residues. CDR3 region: CASSTSGTSGRTLQIPYNEQFF. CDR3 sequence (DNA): TGCGCCAGCAGCACCTCCGGGACTAGCGGGCGTACCTTACAGATTCCCTACAATGAGCAGTTCTTC. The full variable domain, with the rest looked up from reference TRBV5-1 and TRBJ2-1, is KAGVTQTPRYLIKTRGQQVTLSCSPISGHRSVSWYQQTPGQGLQFLFEYFSETQRNKGNFPGRFSGRQFSNSRSEMNVSTLELGDSALYLCASSTSGTSGRTLQIPYNEQFFGPGTRLTVL.

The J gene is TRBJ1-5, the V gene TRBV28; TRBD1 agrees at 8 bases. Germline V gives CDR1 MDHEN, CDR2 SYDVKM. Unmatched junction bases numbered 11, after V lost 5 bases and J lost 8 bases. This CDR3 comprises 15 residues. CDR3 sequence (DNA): TGTGCCAGCAGTCCGACCACCGACAGGGGAAAGCCCCAGCATTTT. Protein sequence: CASSPTTDRGKPQHF. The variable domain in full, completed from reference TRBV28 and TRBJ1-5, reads DVKVTQSSRYLVKRTGEKVFLECVQDMDHENMFWYRQDPGLGLRLIYFSYDVKMKEKGDIPEGYSVSREKKERFSLILESASTNQTSMYLCASSPTTDRGKPQHFGDGTRLSIL.

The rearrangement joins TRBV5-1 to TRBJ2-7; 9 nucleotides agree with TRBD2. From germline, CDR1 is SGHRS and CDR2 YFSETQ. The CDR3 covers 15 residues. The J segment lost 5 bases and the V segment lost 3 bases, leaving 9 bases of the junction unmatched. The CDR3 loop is CASSSLRGRAHEQYF. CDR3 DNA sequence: TGCGCCAGCAGCTCCCTCCGCGGGAGGGCCCACGAGCAGTACTTC.

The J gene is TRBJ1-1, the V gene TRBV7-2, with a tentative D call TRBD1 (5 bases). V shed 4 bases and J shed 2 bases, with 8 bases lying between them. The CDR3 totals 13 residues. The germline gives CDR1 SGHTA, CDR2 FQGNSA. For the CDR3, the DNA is TGTGCCAGCAGCTCGGGACCTAACACTGAAGCTTTCTTT. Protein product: CASSSGPNTEAFF.